Included here is one T cell receptor (beta chain) sequence, with context. What this receptor recognizes is not known. The sample is drawn from a study of cytomegalovirus exposure and HLA in healthy donors listed by TCRdb under 2017. Background for the entire study: In an earlier analysis of under 750 of the donors, less than 350 Gb of sequence data and 90 million to 120 million unique TCR beta sequences from about 179 million T cells were reported. An early release that covered 500 to 800 HLA-typed donors contained approximately 300 gigabases of sequencing data and about 93 million unique TCR sequences. The genetic ancestry cluster associated with self-reported Caucasian donors included 70% to 85% of the 300 to 450 genotyped donors. The aim of the study was to test whether cataloging public T cell receptors could identify signatures of past pathogen exposure. The study profiled the T cell repertoires of about 720 subjects by immunosequencing and related them to cytomegalovirus serostatus. Besides the first cohort of roughly 640 subjects, a separate validation cohort made up of over 95 different subjects was used. To predict cytomegalovirus infection status, the study combined high-throughput TCR immunosequencing, statistical association of individual TCRs with disease status, and machine learning. A later analysis re-analyzed previously published TCR beta repertoires from 666 donors and added high-resolution HLA genotyping to study TCR occurrence patterns. The later analysis used no new phenotypic data to find candidate immune exposures, relying instead on TCR beta sequences and their occurrence across donors. In an earlier analysis of 587 of the donors, high-throughput TCR beta sequencing was used to judge whether each TCR beta V gene segment behaved as functional or pseudogenic. Alongside the repertoire data, information on donor age, sex, ethnicity and CMV serostatus was compiled. A later genetic analysis took genome-wide SNP genotypes for about 60% of the roughly 670 donors and used that subset as a discovery cohort. Every discovery cohort repertoire had been produced on one sequencing platform. Class I and class II HLA loci were covered by the typing at four-digit resolution. The number of donors typed differed by locus, with about 629-630 for A, B, C, DRB1 and DQB1, around 500 for DQA1, 606 for DPA1, and 400 to 490 for DPB1. Roughly 5 DR-DQ haplotypes were treated as single units for association and clustering because of strong linkage in the cohort. Among some 410 genotyped donors of the cohort, an average of approximately 240,000 unique TCR beta nucleotide sequences were sequenced per donor, roughly a sixth of them non-productive.

The cohort consisted of approximately 690 healthy bone marrow donors. At the time of sampling, all cohort members were nominally healthy, though unrecorded immune exposures were likely present. The donor was CMV seropositive and was included in the group of about 290 seropositive cohort members. Each donor provided a peripheral blood sample, and peripheral blood mononuclear cells were used for TCR beta sequencing. Genomic DNA was extracted from the blood cell samples with the Qiagen DNeasy Blood Extraction Kit. Library preparation was by the immunoSEQ multiplex PCR assay. For the multiplex PCR, a mixture combining 60 forward primers for TCR Vbeta segments and 13 reverse primers for TCR Jbeta segments was used. A multiplex PCR assay on genomic DNA amplified the CDR3 region of rearranged TCR beta genes. The Illumina HiSeq System was used to sequence the amplified TCR beta libraries as 87-base-pair reads. In the original analysis: A later analysis counted around 72 million unique TCR beta chains across the roughly 700 repertoires, and roughly 9.9 million of these chains were shared by at least two donors. Raw reads were error-corrected and collapsed into unique sequences with a nearest-neighbor algorithm that merged closely related sequences to remove PCR and sequencing errors. Alignment of CDR3 sequences to IMGT reference sequences was used to assign V, D and J gene segments. For a sequence to be retained, at least a six-nucleotide match to both a V gene segment and a J gene segment was required. Rearrangements were called productive when the CDR3 lacked stop codons and stayed in frame with V and J; all others were non-productive. CDR3 was defined according to IMGT convention as the region running from the second conserved V-encoded cysteine to the conserved J-encoded phenylalanine. The earlier analysis of 450 to 750 of the donors excluded any sequence lacking an unambiguous match to a single V gene segment. In an earlier analysis of 587 of the donors, a V segment was called functional when productive rearrangements were above 56.7%, and segregating when the standard deviation between donors exceeded 5%. A statistical classification framework was built to diagnose cytomegalovirus status from the catalog of TCR beta chain sequences. In a later analysis, V and J genes were assigned by comparing TCR nucleotide sequences against IMGT/GENE-DB human TR gene sequences. The TCRdist pipeline was used in a later analysis to assign CDR3 sequences and most-parsimonious VDJ recombination scenarios. In a later analysis, each TCR beta chain was defined by its CDR3 amino acid sequence together with its V-gene family, and reads lacking a unique V-gene family were excluded. To address suspected cross-contamination and a sequencing artifact, a later analysis removed a few hundred highly shared, low-generation-probability nucleotide sequences. A later analysis calculated a clonal expansion index for each public chain from normalized within-repertoire ranks of inferred template counts. In a later analysis, generation probabilities were computed with a VDJ recombination model fitted to out-of-frame rearrangements, and the resulting probabilities were checked against IGoR. In a later analysis, TCR-TCR, TCR-HLA and TCR-CMV co-occurrence was scored with hypergeometric tests, and a repertoire-size bias correction was applied to TCR pairs. To estimate false discovery rates, a later analysis permuted the HLA or CMV assignments 20 times. In a later analysis, co-occurring TCRs were grouped with DBSCAN, and TCRdist sequence similarity was added when clustering was performed within HLA-allele-positive subsets. Repertoires with fewer than 30,000 or more than 120,000 public chains were left out of co-occurrence clustering, as were a handful of repertoires with anomalous nucleotide sharing. What TCRdb holds here is the immuneACCESS table cut down to in-frame rearrangements. Part of the clones is not present; checked against another copy, under half of the missing clones reflect an unresolved V gene, and the others are unexplained. That table furnishes V, J and clone size, whereas the DNA furnished D and trimming. The sample's own table lists about 53,000 clones. Roughly an eighth of the sample lies in the top ten.

General study outcomes and caveats: Three of the identified cytomegalovirus-associated TCR beta chains were confirmed in vitro to be specific for cytomegalovirus antigens. Some 15 rarely observed V segments, including chromosome 9 orphons, were excluded from the earlier analysis of some 590 of the donors because counts were too low. In a later genetic analysis, a missense DCLRE1C variant was associated with V-gene and J-gene trimming of TCR beta chains, and the association was replicated in an independent cohort. Most CMV-associated TCR beta chains appeared to be HLA-restricted in a later analysis, and the HLA associations seemed to be driven largely by CMV exposure. In this cohort, only TCR beta chains were sequenced, and detectable features were limited by the absence of alpha or paired-chain data. In a later analysis, TCR association rates were found to vary across HLA loci, with the most associated TCRs seen for DRB1 alleles and the fewest for HLA-C alleles. Roughly uniform sequencing depth across donors was assumed in presence/absence analyses, although this assumption may not hold. The classifier was reported to diagnose cytomegalovirus status with high specificity and sensitivity in both the original and validation cohorts. The only immune exposure information available for the cohort was CMV serostatus. The sequencing pipeline was judged likely to have produced a cluster of highly shared sequence variants as a technical artifact. Correlated functional status among segregating V segments might reflect linkage disequilibrium, but an unknown experimental factor could not be ruled out. Because some donors lacked HLA typing at each locus, the association tests relied only on the typed subset. A further reported finding was that TCR beta sequences accurately predicted the HLA-A and HLA-B alleles for most subjects in the first cohort. Specific HLA alleles were associated with 15,000 to 20,000 TCR beta sequences at a false discovery rate of 0.05 in a later analysis. Several of the top co-occurrence clusters appeared to be linked to parvovirus B19, influenza, CMV and Epstein-Barr virus, according to a later analysis. Strong co-occurrence of HLA alleles, especially DR and DQ, made assigning TCR associations to individual alleles difficult. In an earlier analysis of 450 to 750 of the donors, most TCR beta V segments appeared in productive rearrangements about 87% or about 30% of the time, broadly matching IMGT annotations. Compared with equally common non-associated chains, HLA-associated TCR beta chains in a later analysis were more clonally expanded and had lower generation probabilities. Most TCR sequences were observed very rarely across donors, whereas some public TCRs were present in many individuals. According to a later genetic analysis, donors in an Asian-associated ancestry cluster had fewer N-insertions in productive TCRs than the roughly 700-donor mean. In the study, around 150 TCR beta chains were listed as associated with cytomegalovirus. It was suggested by the authors that the approach could potentially be generalized to other disease states and immunological phenotypes.

Material for sequencing was PBMCs. The TCR originated in a man younger than 35 in good health and CMV-seropositive.

The base sequence is TGTGCCAGCCCAATTCAAAGGGGCGAGCAGTACTTC. Translated, it gives CASPIQRGEQYF. The chain couples TRBV5-6 to TRBJ2-5; TRBD1 is possibly the D segment (5 matching bases). Gene TRBJ2-7 matches the end of the DNA better, so the J call may be wrong. The CDR3 contains 12 residues, cysteine and phenylalanine counted. Only CDR3 DNA is held: 36 bases, read in frame from base 1. CDR1 SGHDT and CDR2 YYEEEE were looked up in the germline V gene.